Each of the 21 T cell receptor beta chains below was sequenced from the same sample in a study of lymphopenia after photon versus proton radiotherapy. TCRdb's table, derived via immunoSEQ multiplex PCR, lists solely in-frame clones and lacks some. The sample yields 50,000 to 65,000 clones, roughly 87% seen once. Sequences were derived from peripheral blood, sampled from a patient treated with proton-based radiotherapy. The receptors were sampled from an elderly man with esophageal cancer.

This chain connects TRBV5-1 to TRBJ1-2; possibly TRBD1 for D (5 bases). Trimming removed 3 bases from V and 4 bases from J, with 16 bases in between. This CDR3 has 15 amino acids. In germline, CDR1 is SGHRS, CDR2 YFSETQ. This chain's CDR3 is CASSYLSTDSYGYTF. Here the CDR3 DNA reads TGCGCCAGCAGCTATTTATCGACAGACAGCTATGGCTACACCTTC. The full variable domain, completed using reference TRBV5-1 and TRBJ1-2, is KAGVTQTPRYLIKTRGQQVTLSCSPISGHRSVSWYQQTPGQGLQFLFEYFSETQRNKGNFPGRFSGRQFSNSRSEMNVSTLELGDSALYLCASSYLSTDSYGYTFGSGTRLTVV.

The chain uses TRBV7-3 and TRBJ2-3; TRBD1 is a possible D gene (5 bases). Germline V gives CDR1 SGHTA, CDR2 FQGTGA. The CDR3 runs to 14 residues. Trimming stripped 5 bases from V and 1 base from J, with 10 bases between. The CDR3 region has the DNA TGTGCCAGCAGCACCCCGACAGGCACAGATACGCAGTATTTT. This encodes CASSTPTGTDTQYF.

This chain uses TRBV6-5 with TRBJ2-5, with TRBD1 matching 10 bases. The J call may be mistaken, given a closer DNA end match to TRBJ2-7. Germline V gene sequence: CDR1 MNHEY, CDR2 SVGAGI. CDR3 length: 16 amino acids. CDR3 bases: TGTGCCAGCAGTTACTCTGGACAGGGGGGCTCCTACGAGCAGTACTTC. This translates into CASSYSGQGGSYEQYF.

This chain joins TRBV6-5 and TRBJ2-1; 10 nucleotides line up with TRBD1. V lost 7 bases, J lost 2 bases, and 5 bases stayed unmatched. The length of the CDR3 is 15 residues. Germline CDR1 MNHEY, CDR2 SVGAGI. CDR3 in DNA: TGTGCCAGCACCCCCGGGACAGGGGCCTACAATGAGCAGTTCTTC. Its translation is CASTPGTGAYNEQFF.

This chain links TRBV2 with TRBJ2-7; 7 nucleotides align to TRBD1. V lost 3 bases to trimming and J lost 2 bases; unmatched junction nucleotides: 13. The CDR3 is 17 residues long. Germline CDR1 is SNHLY and CDR2 is FYNNEI. The DNA of the CDR3 is TGTGCCAGCAGTGAGCAGCGAGTTAACAGGGGAACCTACGAGCAGTACTTC. Translation: CASSEQRVNRGTYEQYF. The full variable domain, with the rest looked up from reference TRBV2 and TRBJ2-7, is EPEVTQTPSHQVTQMGQEVILRCVPISNHLYFYWYRQILGQKVEFLVSFYNNEISEKSEIFDDQFSVERPDGSNFTLKIRSTKLEDSAMYFCASSEQRVNRGTYEQYFGPGTRLTVT.

The J gene is TRBJ2-3, the V gene TRBV7-2; TRBD2 matches 10 bases. Germline-derived CDR1 and CDR2 are SGHTA and FQGNSA. This CDR3 region has 16 residues. V lost 7 bases to trimming and J lost 1 base; unmatched junction nucleotides: 8. The CDR3 region has the DNA TGTGCCAGCACCCCTATGCTAGCGGGAGGCACAGATACGCAGTATTTT. Residues: CASTPMLAGGTDTQYF.

This CDR3 is CASSLFRDSNTGELFF. The DNA of the CDR3 is TGTGCCAGCAGCTTATTCCGGGACAGCAACACCGGGGAGCTGTTTTTT. V and J are TRBV11-2 and TRBJ2-2, with 7 bases that match TRBD1. The CDR3 covers 16 residues. CDR1 SGHAT and CDR2 FQNNGV come from the germline V gene. V gave up 2 bases and J gave up 2 bases; unmatched junction bases: 5. Filled out from reference TRBV11-2 and TRBJ2-2, the complete variable domain reads EAGVAQSPRYKIIEKRQSVAFWCNPISGHATLYWYQQILGQGPKLLIQFQNNGVVDDSQLPKDRFSAERLKGVDSTLKIQPAKLEDSAVYLCASSLFRDSNTGELFFGEGSRLTVL.

The gene calls are TRBV7-9 and TRBJ1-1; the D is unclear. Germline lookup yields CDR1 SEHNR and CDR2 FQNEAQ (reference sequence). The CDR3 extends over 14 amino acids. V was cut by 5 bases and J by 10 bases, with 20 bases left in between. The CDR3 reads CASSPQSVEEGAFF. Here the CDR3 DNA reads TGTGCCAGCAGCCCCCAATCGGTGGAAGAGGGAGCTTTCTTT.

The rearrangement links TRBV5-1 to TRBJ2-1; D gene unclear. Trimming shortened V by 0 bases and J by 2 bases, and 18 bases separated the two germline ends. This CDR3 comprises 18 residues. Per germline, CDR1 SGHRS and CDR2 YFSETQ. In DNA, the CDR3 is TGCGCCAGCAGCTTGGGTTACAGTGGCGCTGCCCCCTACAATGAGCAGTTCTTC. As protein: CASSLGYSGAAPYNEQFF.

The genes are TRBV9 and TRBJ1-1; tentatively, D is TRBD1 (5 bases). Germline loops: CDR1 SGDLS, CDR2 YYNGEE. The CDR3 is made up of 13 amino acids. Between the trimmed V and J ends, which lost 7 bases and 4 bases, there was a span of 14 bases. The CDR3: CASSAGPGTEAFF. Written as DNA, the CDR3 is TGTGCCAGCTCTGCGGGGCCCGGCACTGAAGCTTTCTTT.

This chain links TRBV7-8 with TRBJ2-3; possibly TRBD2 for D (6 bases). The CDR3 is 15 residues long. V was trimmed by 5 bases and J by 1 base, leaving 13 bases between them. Germline CDR1 reads SGHVS; CDR2 reads FQNEAQ. The CDR3 coding sequence is TGTGCCAGCAGCATGGACTCGGGGGGCACAGATACGCAGTATTTT. This sequence encodes CASSMDSGGTDTQYF.

The J gene is TRBJ2-7, the V gene TRBV7-2; D may be TRBD2 (6 bases). Trimming removed 1 base at V and 2 bases at J, with 12 bases between. Per the germline V gene, CDR1 is SGHTA and CDR2 is FQGNSA. There are 15 residues in the CDR3. The CDR3, as DNA: TGTGCCAGCAGCTTAGAGGGACTGACCACCTACGAGCAGTACTTC. This encodes CASSLEGLTTYEQYF.

This CDR3 reads CASRVDRGFYGYTF. CDR3 nucleotides: TGTGCCAGCAGAGTGGATCGCGGATTCTATGGCTACACCTTC. The chain joins TRBV6-1 to TRBJ1-2; D unclear. This CDR3 is 14 amino acids long. In germline, CDR1 is MNHNS, CDR2 SASEGT. V was pared by 6 bases and J by 4 bases, with 15 bases between.

This clone was seen only once. This chain connects TRBV30 to TRBJ2-1; 8 bases are shared with TRBD2. Trimming took 4 bases from V and 2 from J; bases not matched to a gene: 4. This CDR3 is built from 14 residues. Per the germline V gene, CDR1 is GTSNPN and CDR2 is SVGIG (reference sequence). CDR3 nucleotides: TGTGCCTGGAAGAGCGGGAGCACCTACAATGAGCAGTTCTTC. Translating gives CAWKSGSTYNEQFF. Using reference TRBV30 and TRBJ2-1 for the parts outside the CDR3, the full variable domain is SQTIHQWPATLVQPVGSPLSLECTVEGTSNPNLYWYRQAAGRGLQLLFYSVGIGQISSEVPQNLSASRPQDRQFILSSKKLLLSDSGFYLCAWKSGSTYNEQFFGPGTRLTVL.

V is TRBV4-1 and J is TRBJ1-2; 9 bases fit TRBD1. V was clipped by 1 base and J by 6 bases; unmatched bases: 24. CDR1 and CDR2 from the germline V gene are MGHRA and YSYEKL. The CDR3 contains 21 residues. CDR3 DNA: TGCGCCAGCAGCCAAGTCGTTCCACAGAAGATAGGGGGGCGGGACAGGGATGGCTACACCTTC. Residues: CASSQVVPQKIGGRDRDGYTF.

V and J are TRBV27 and TRBJ2-7; 12 bases align to TRBD2. CDR1 and CDR2 (germline): MNHEY, SMNVEV (reference sequence). The CDR3 consists of 13 residues. CDR3: CVVTSGRKYEQYF. In DNA form, the CDR3 reads TGTGTGGTCACTAGCGGGAGGAAATACGAGCAGTACTTC.

The CDR3 sequence is CASSWGTGSNQPQHF. The CDR3 nucleotides are TGCGCCAGCAGCTGGGGGACAGGGAGCAATCAGCCCCAGCATTTT. The chain links TRBV5-1 to TRBJ1-5; 9 bases agree with TRBD1. CDR3 length equals 15 residues. The trim removed 3 bases at V and 1 base at J, leaving 2 bases unmatched. Per germline, CDR1 SGHRS and CDR2 YFSETQ.

The chain joins TRBV12-5 to TRBJ2-5; D unresolved. Trimming left V 1 base short and J 2 bases short, with 11 bases between. Germline V gene lookup returns CDR1 LGHNT and CDR2 FRNRAP. The length of the CDR3 is 15 residues. The CDR3 sequence is CASGLDFDGQETQYF. Written as DNA, the CDR3 is TGTGCTAGTGGTTTGGATTTCGACGGACAAGAGACCCAGTACTTC.

The chain joins TRBV7-2 to TRBJ2-1, with D unresolved. The germline V and J ends were trimmed by 5 bases and 2 bases, with 16 bases remaining between them. The CDR3 spans 16 residues. The V gene's germline CDR1 is SGHTA and CDR2 FQGNSA. The CDR3 region is CASSQNPQGAYNEQFF. The CDR3 DNA sequence: TGTGCCAGCAGCCAGAACCCCCAAGGCGCCTACAATGAGCAGTTCTTC.

The chain recombines TRBV7-3 with TRBJ2-3, with D perhaps TRBD1 or TRBD2 (5 bases each). The V end lost 2 bases, the J end lost 1 base, and 10 bases lay between the germline ends. Germline V gene data show CDR1 as SGHTA and CDR2 as FQGTGA. The CDR3 length is 15 residues. CDR3 residues: CASSLRGRGTDTQYF. The CDR3 DNA reads TGTGCCAGCAGCTTACGGGGACGGGGCACAGATACGCAGTATTTT. Based on the CDR3 plus reference TRBV7-3 and TRBJ2-3, the full variable domain is GAGVSQTPSNKVTEKGKYVELRCDPISGHTALYWYRQSLGQGPEFLIYFQGTGAADDSGLPNDRFFAVRPEGSVSTLKIQRTERGDSAVYLCASSLRGRGTDTQYFGPGTRLTVL.

The chain uses TRBV19 and TRBJ2-7; 10 bases line up with TRBD1. Germline CDR1 is LNHDA and CDR2 is SQIVND (reference sequence). CDR3 length: 13 amino acids. V gave up 5 bases and J gave up 3 bases; unmatched junction bases: 1. This CDR3 reads CASSGDRGYEQYF. The CDR3 bases are TGTGCCAGTAGTGGGGACAGGGGCTACGAGCAGTACTTC.